This T cell receptor beta chain derives from a study of blood T cell repertoires in COVID-19 (dated by TCRdb to about 2020). About the full investigation: Samples from collaborators originated in the United States, Italy and Spain and spanned both the acute and convalescent phases of COVID-19. HLA class I and class II types, where available, came from metadata supplied by the sample provider rather than from assay-based typing. Deeply sampled blood TCRbeta repertoires from subjects exposed to, actively infected with, or recovered from COVID-19 were included in the dataset. The repertoires were made available in a free public database intended to serve as a resource for research on the immune response to SARS-CoV-2. The prospective study material was composed of cDNA or gDNA derived from T cells, B-cell-depleted T cells, or PBMCs. A de-identified subject ID, COVID-19 status, age in years and sex were almost always included in the sample metadata. The samples were drawn from the first 160 participants of the ongoing ImmuneRACE study and from over a thousand subjects provided by 6 global collaborators.

The CDR3 covers 13 residues, taking in both the cysteine and the phenylalanine. Just CDR3 DNA is preserved here, 39 bases in frame from base 1. Trimming at the junction amounts to 5 bases on V and 3 bases on J, and the germline ends lie 11 bases apart. From a lookup of the germline V gene, CDR1 and CDR2 are SGHVS and FQNEAQ. Of note for this clone: Its recognized antigen is unknown. Per-base qualities were not stored, and no clone one base away is much larger.

TCRbeta CDR3 regions were amplified from genomic DNA using the immunoSEQ Assay, a bias-controlled multiplex PCR. The authors processed their data as follows. The number of nucleated cells in each sample was estimated from the amplification of reference gene primers within the assay. Sequence reads were collapsed and filtered to measure the absolute abundance of every unique TCRbeta CDR3 rearrangement. For each sample, productive Simpson clonality was calculated by taking the square root of Simpson's diversity index across productive rearrangements. Not all clones reach the TCRdb copy of this immuneACCESS table, which keeps in-frame sequences only. Checked studies attribute under half of the gap to unresolved V genes and leave the rest unexplained. The V and J calls and the clone size are those of that table, but D and trimming were determined from the DNA. This sample has about 130,000 clones in its table, and about 90% of those were observed once. Approximately 16% of the sample is taken by the ten largest.

Results the study describes overall, beyond this receptor: The amount of clinical and demographic metadata varied by source and participant and was provided uncurated.

A second Seattle source provided samples from volunteer blood donors who had recovered from COVID-19. Each collaborating institution followed its own protocols to collect whole blood in K2EDTA tubes. For TCRbeta analysis, collaborator samples were shipped as frozen whole blood, as isolated PBMCs, or as DNA extracted from either sample type. Sequencing was carried out using peripheral blood. The clonotype originates from a woman aged 50 to 60 who had recovered from COVID-19. The rearrangement joined TRBV7-8 to TRBJ2-7; there is no confident call for the D gene. This receptor has the CDR3 CASSPTTRYEQYF. The DNA reads TGTGCCAGCAGCCCGACGACACGCTACGAGCAGTACTTC.